This T cell receptor beta chain was sequenced for a study of T cell clonality in common variable immunodeficiency. This clone was found many times. The antigen remains unidentified. Heparinized whole blood, roughly 5 to 8 ml, came from each donor. The data were produced by immunoSEQ multiplex PCR, yet TCRdb's version contains in-frame clones alone and is incomplete. Sampling found approximately 56,000 clones, none seen once. Study-level findings and limits: Compared with healthy controls, CVID subjects showed increased TCRbeta clonality, mostly in about a third. CVID subjects shared fewer TCRbeta clones than healthy controls did.

Material for sequencing was peripheral blood mononuclear cells. The receptor was isolated from a person between 18 and 75 years old in good health.

This CDR3 is CSAPTINNEQFF. CDR3 DNA (partial): TGCAGTGCTCCTACTATCAACAATGAG. The rearrangement uses TRBV20-1 and TRBJ2-1; no reliable D call. The read ends 3 residues before the CDR3 terminus; that terminus is restored from the germline J gene. This CDR3 contains 12 residues. Germline V gene lookup returns CDR1 DFQATT and CDR2 SNEGSKA (reference sequence). The ends were cut back, 5 bases at V and 5 bases at J, with 10 bases in the middle.